This T cell receptor (beta chain) stems from a study of beta chain features in type 1 diabetes. The V gene lost 4 bases and the J gene lost 0 bases, with 13 bases spanning the gap. This CDR3 region has 15 residues. Germline lookup yields CDR1 GTSNPN and CDR2 SVGIG (reference sequence). Reverse transcription of all isolated RNA meant that expressed TCRB transcripts were sequenced. Only in-frame clones appear in the TCRdb table, and some are missing; sequencing was by immunoSEQ multiplex PCR. The data contain about 260,000 clones, over 65% of them singletons. This clone was counted only a few times. The chain couples TRBV30 to TRBJ2-4; weak D call: TRBD2 (6 bases). The sample consisted of naive CD4+ T cells from blood. The source is a man younger than 45 in good health. The chain's CDR3 is CAWKDGGIAKNIQYF. CDR3 in DNA: TGTGCCTGGAAGGACGGAGGGATAGCCAAAAACATTCAGTACTTC. Combining the CDR3 with reference TRBV30 and TRBJ2-4 gives the whole variable domain SQTIHQWPATLVQPVGSPLSLECTVEGTSNPNLYWYRQAAGRGLQLLFYSVGIGQISSEVPQNLSASRPQDRQFILSSKKLLLSDSGFYLCAWKDGGIAKNIQYFGAGTRLSVL.